What follows describes a single T cell receptor (beta chain). This clonotype was counted at least ten times. Its antigen target is currently unknown. Base-call qualities are not available, and no considerably larger clone is one nucleotide away. From the germline V gene (reference sequence), CDR1 is SGHAT and CDR2 is FQDESV. Germline trimming: 3 bases from V, 2 bases from J; junction bases outside gene matches: 8. The CDR3 starts with the cysteine, ends with the phenylalanine, and has 19 residues. The only DNA kept is the CDR3, 57 bases in frame from the first base. This specimen comes from a study of T cells in Graves' hyperthyroidism and ophthalmopathy (dated by TCRdb to the late 2010s). With regard to the full study: Peripheral blood samples were taken at the time of initial diagnosis, prior to any treatment. To identify distinguishing TCR V-J signatures, a discovery cohort of 100 or so patients was used, comprising some 45 with Graves' ophthalmopathy and 55 to 65 with stable Graves' hyperthyroidism. Prospective prediction of ophthalmopathy was tested in an independent validation cohort of approximately 18 hyperthyroidism patients and 17 patients who later progressed to ophthalmopathy. The 85 to 100 discovery patients were divided at random into training and test sets in a 7:3 ratio. In about 6 Graves' hyperthyroidism patients, the study also compared T-cell repertoires from thyroid tissue with T-cell repertoires from blood. After blood sampling, hyperthyroidism patients were treated with methimazole at a starting dose of 30 mg daily, and ophthalmopathy patients were treated with high-dose intravenous methylprednisolone. The paper reports TCR Vbeta CDR3 sequencing of over 130 peripheral blood samples: 43 ophthalmopathy, fewer than 80 hyperthyroidism and about 17 progressor patients. Overall study results and their limits: No statistical method was used to set the sample size in advance, and investigators knew the group allocation. Ophthalmopathy was separated from stable hyperthyroidism by a 13 V-J signature model, with around 88% sensitivity and about 81% specificity obtained in cross-validation and 80%/75% obtained in testing. Most expanded thyroid clonotypes (frequency above 0.001) were also detected in blood, suggesting blood repertoires may reflect thyroid immune responses. In validation, the model predicted progression to ophthalmopathy a median of roughly 6.2 months before onset, with approximately 68% sensitivity and about 72% specificity.

Stable Graves' hyperthyroidism was defined as no progression to ophthalmopathy during 18 months of follow-up. The hyperthyroidism patients were between 18 and 65 years old and newly diagnosed, with a disease duration of less than 2 months. Exclusion was applied to patients with uncontrolled infections, other autoimmune diseases, pregnancy or lactation. Diagnoses relied on clinical symptoms, serum thyroxine and TRAb, thyroid ultrasound and orbital computed tomography. PBMCs were isolated from 10 ml of fresh peripheral blood by Ficoll-Paque density gradient centrifugation. Total RNA was extracted with Trizol reagent, and quality was checked on an Agilent 2100 Bioanalyzer. The TCR beta CDR3 regions were amplified from the RNA transcripts. A first-round RT-PCR of the TCR CDR3 used the HTBI primer set with the Qiagen OneStep RT-PCR kit. Libraries were constructed in a second round of multiplex PCR, after which size selection and purification were performed. Sequencing of the libraries was done on an Illumina HiSeq2000 using paired-end 100 bp reads. The published analysis was carried out like this. SOAPnuke was used to process the raw data, removing reads that contained adapters or uncalled bases, had a mean Phred below 15, or lacked an exact match to the constant primer or identifier. High-quality paired reads were merged using COPE v1.2.5, and each unique nucleotide sequence was defined as a clonotype. MiTCR v1.1 was used to align clonotypes to the IMGT TRBV, TRBD and TRBJ reference segments. The analysis was restricted to V-J combinations with a frequency above 0.0001, which together covered over 99% of the repertoires. The TCS score was defined as the ratio of F50 (clonal expansion) to E x V (chaos), calculated using BLOSUM62-based TCRdist between CDR3 peptides within each V-J. Welch's t-statistics and random forest reduced around 550 V-J features to 13, which were used in a naive Bayes classifier (R e1071). TCRdb trimmed public reads at Q25 via fastp, called clones via MiXCR and kept in-frame beta chains. Each record represents a unique CDR3 protein, reported with the most common genes and DNA among its rows. TCRdb's processing, not the authors' own work, is the source of the V and J calls. The sample table shows about 520,000 distinct CDR3 sequences, and less than 25% are seen once. In total, the top ten clones hold less than 30% of the sample.

Rearrangement joined TRBV11-1 to TRBJ2-6; TRBD1 lines up with 12 middle nucleotides. The clonotype originates from a man aged 18 to 35 with Graves' hyperthyroidism. The sequenced material came from blood. The CDR3 region has the sequence CASSFSPGTGGTGANVLTF. The DNA is as follows: TGTGCCAGCAGCTTTAGTCCAGGGACAGGGGGCACTGGGGCCAACGTCCTGACTTTC.